The rows below give T cell receptor beta chains drawn from one sample of a study of T cell repertoires in cytomegalovirus infection. TCRdb re-called the reads through MiXCR, storing one row per CDR3 protein. The sample records 290,000 or so distinct CDR3 sequences, around 10% being singletons. Specimen: PBMCs. These receptors were taken from a human donor in good health (CMV status not recorded). Some clones in this sample may be carry-over from other donors' samples. CDR3s include the opening cysteine and the closing phenylalanine or tryptophan. The D gene is left open where the match is weak. Only some rows state a clone size, as once, few, many or a class for expanded clones.

>TRBJ2-3|NA|many|14|TRBV5-6
CASSSGRPTDTQYF
TGTGCCAGCAGCTCGGGCCGTCCCACAGATACGCAGTATTTT
>TRBJ2-5|TRBD2|many|16|TRBV11-3
CASSARGGALKETQYF
TGTGCCAGCAGCGCGCGCGGGGGGGCTTTAAAGGAGACCCAGTACTTC
>TRBJ1-3|NA|few|12|TRBV28
CASRGAGNTIYF
TGTGCCAGCAGGGGAGCTGGAAACACCATATATTTT
>TRBJ1-1|TRBD1|many|15|TRBV6-6
CASSPRQGWATEAFF
TGTGCCAGCAGTCCGCGACAGGGGTGGGCGACTGAAGCTTTCTTT
>TRBJ2-1|TRBD2|many|16|TRBV7-2
CASSPGWASGGEEQFF
TGTGCCAGCAGTCCAGGGTGGGCTAGCGGGGGGGAGGAGCAGTTCTTC
>TRBJ2-5|TRBD2|few|15|TRBV28
CASTRTSGGVETQYF
TGTGCCAGCACCAGGACTAGCGGGGGAGTGGAGACCCAGTACTTC
>TRBJ2-1|NA|NA|14|TRBV29-1
CSVLGISSYNEQFF
TGCAGCGTTTTAGGCATAAGCTCCTACAATGAGCAGTTCTTC
>TRBJ2-1|NA|few|14|TRBV2
CASGSIGNYNEQFF
TGTGCCAGCGGGAGTATAGGGAACTACAATGAGCAGTTCTTC
>TRBJ2-1|NA|few|13|TRBV29-1
CSVEGKSYNEQFF
TGCAGCGTTGAAGGGAAGAGCTACAATGAGCAGTTCTTC
>TRBJ2-1|NA|NA|15|TRBV2
CASSVGQPLYNEQFF
TGTGCCAGCAGTGTTGGACAGCCCCTCTACAATGAGCAGTTCTTC
>TRBJ1-1|NA|many|12|TRBV7-9
CASSFSPTEAFF
TGTGCCAGCAGCTTTAGCCCAACTGAAGCTTTCTTT
>TRBJ2-3|TRBD1|few|16|TRBV5-5
CASSFGTGGLTDTQYF
TGTGCCAGCAGCTTCGGGACAGGGGGCTTGACAGATACGCAGTATTTT
>TRBJ1-2|NA|NA|12|TRBV29-1
CSEGLQDYGYTF
TGCAGCGAAGGACTACAAGACTATGGCTACACCTTC
>TRBJ1-2|TRBD1|many|15|TRBV28
CASRSTGPLVYGYTF
TGTGCCAGCAGATCGACAGGGCCCTTGGTCTATGGCTACACCTTC
>TRBJ1-2|NA|many|15|TRBV7-9
CASSSGGRRNYGYTF
TGTGCCAGCAGCTCGGGGGGCAGGAGGAACTATGGCTACACCTTC
>TRBJ1-1|TRBD1|many|14|TRBV20-1
CSARGGTGHTEAFF
TGCAGTGCTAGAGGGGGGACAGGGCACACTGAAGCTTTCTTT
>TRBJ2-3|TRBD2|many|18|TRBV18
CASSPLLTSGGNTDTQYF
TGTGCCAGCTCACCGCTACTGACTAGCGGGGGAAACACAGATACGCAGTATTTT
>TRBJ1-5|TRBD1|NA|15|TRBV6-2/TRBV6-3
CASSTGGPGNQPQHF
TGTGCCAGCAGTACAGGGGGCCCCGGCAATCAGCCCCAGCATTTT
>TRBJ1-1|TRBD1|few|12|TRBV29-1
CSVGLLKGQSFF
TGCAGCGTTGGCCTACTAAAGGGACAGTCTTTCTTT
>TRBJ2-5|NA|many|16|TRBV10-3
CAISESKAASRETQYF
TGTGCCATCAGTGAGTCGAAGGCCGCAAGCAGGGAGACCCAGTACTTC
>TRBJ2-1|NA|many|15|TRBV7-6
CASSPFAGLYNEQFF
TGTGCCAGCAGCCCTTTTGCGGGTCTCTACAATGAGCAGTTCTTC
>TRBJ2-2|TRBD2|few|14|TRBV14
CASSLVAGAGELFF
TGTGCCAGCAGCCTCGTGGCGGGGGCCGGGGAGCTGTTTTTT
>TRBJ2-1|TRBD2|many|15|TRBV19
CATIGRTGPGNEQFF
TGTGCCACTATCGGGAGGACGGGACCGGGGAATGAGCAGTTCTTC
>TRBJ2-5|NA|many|14|TRBV27
CASSRTGRQETQYF
TGTGCCAGCAGTCGGACGGGGAGACAAGAGACCCAGTACTTC
>TRBJ1-2|NA|NA|12|TRBV6-2/TRBV6-3
CASNRARAGYTF
TGTGCCAGTAACAGGGCCCGCGCTGGCTACACCTTC
>TRBJ2-5|TRBD1|few|14|TRBV19
CASTDRASQETQYF
TGTGCCAGTACGGACAGGGCTTCCCAAGAGACCCAGTACTTC
>TRBJ2-1|TRBD1|many|15|TRBV19
CASSIARGPYNEQFF
TGTGCCAGTAGTATAGCCAGGGGGCCGTACAATGAGCAGTTCTTC